These 20 T cell receptor beta chains share one sample of origin, sequenced in a study of T cell repertoires in cytomegalovirus infection. TCRdb recomputed calls from the reads with MiXCR, one row per CDR3 protein. Altogether roughly 720,000 distinct CDR3 sequences are present, approximately 34% being singletons, with the ten largest covering about 2.8%. The sequencing sample was made of PBMCs. The receptors stem from a human donor in good health (CMV status not recorded). Some clones in this sample may be carry-over from other donors' samples.

This chain connects TRBV18 to TRBJ2-7; D may be TRBD1 (6 bases). Germline values: CDR1 KGHSH, CDR2 LQKENI. This CDR3 comprises 14 residues. The V gene lost 5 bases and the J gene lost 6 bases, with 17 bases spanning the gap. CDR3 in amino acids: CASSGNFRGAEQYF. The CDR3 bases are TGTGCCAGCTCAGGAAATTTCAGGGGCGCCGAGCAGTACTTC.

This CDR3 is CASGFRLAGGSNTGELFF. The CDR3 DNA follows: TGTGCCAGCGGATTCCGACTAGCGGGGGGCTCGAACACCGGGGAGCTGTTTTTT. The genes are TRBV6-2 or TRBV6-3 and TRBJ2-2; 13 bases match TRBD2. The germline V gene encodes CDR1 MNHEY and CDR2 SVGEGT. V was pared by 8 bases and J by 0 bases, with 9 bases of the junction left unmatched. CDR3 length: 18 residues.

CDR3 amino acids: CASSPQYGYAFF. CDR3 DNA sequence: TGTGCCAGCAGCCCGCAGTATGGGTACGCTTTCTTT. The gene calls are TRBV7-2 and TRBJ1-1; D call uncertain. The CDR3 consists of 12 residues. V gave up 5 bases and J gave up 11 bases, with 15 bases separating them. CDR1 is SGHTA, CDR2 FQGNSA, per germline.

This clonotype was seen a handful of times. The chain joins TRBV11-2 to TRBJ1-6; possibly TRBD1 for D (5 bases). The V end was cut by 5 bases, the J end by 5 bases, with 16 bases between. Germline V gene lookup returns CDR1 SGHAT and CDR2 FQNNGV. The CDR3 totals 16 residues. As DNA, the CDR3 is TGTGCCAGCAGCCTGAACGGACGGGGCAATAATTCACCCCTCCACTTT. This codes for CASSLNGRGNNSPLHF.

The rearrangement uses TRBV25-1 and TRBJ2-1; TRBD2 is a possible D gene (5 bases). Trimming removed 3 bases from V and 8 bases from J, with 20 bases in between. The CDR3 is made up of 16 amino acids. Germline V gives CDR1 MGHDK, CDR2 SYGVNS. The CDR3 DNA is TGTGCCAGCAGTGAGGCTTCGGGGTTTAGGTTTCATGAGCAGTTCTTC. The encoded protein is CASSEASGFRFHEQFF.

This clonotype was seen many times. The chain joins TRBV28 to TRBJ2-1; no clear D. The germline CDR1 and CDR2 sequences are MDHEN and SYDVKM. The CDR3 sequence is 11 residues long. Between the trimmed V and J ends, which lost 4 bases and 8 bases, there was a span of 6 bases. DNA of the CDR3: TGTGCCAGCAGTTACTTCTATGAGCAGTTCTTC. It yields the protein CASSYFYEQFF.

This clonotype has more than one count but fewer than ten. The rearrangement links TRBV7-9 to TRBJ2-1; tentatively, D is TRBD1 (5 bases). The germline gives CDR1 SEHNR, CDR2 FQNEAQ (reference sequence). Trimming took 4 bases from V and 0 from J, leaving 16 bases between them. The CDR3 has 17 amino acids. CDR3 sequence (DNA): TGTGCCAGCAGCTCCCAGACACAGGCCCCCTCCTACAATGAGCAGTTCTTC. Its translation: CASSSQTQAPSYNEQFF.

The CDR3 region has the DNA TGTGCCAGCAGCCCACAGACCCGGGACACTGAAGCTTTCTTT. Translation gives CASSPQTRDTEAFF. The chain uses TRBV7-6 and TRBJ1-1; D call uncertain. Deletions cut 5 bases from V and 3 bases from J, with 13 bases between. CDR3 length: 14 amino acids. The germline V gene encodes CDR1 SGHVS and CDR2 FNYEAQ.

The chain recombines TRBV28 with TRBJ2-1; TRBD1 might be the D (5 bases). The V end lost 3 bases, the J end lost 7 bases, and 16 bases lay between the germline ends. Germline V gives CDR1 MDHEN, CDR2 SYDVKM. The CDR3 has 15 amino acids. The CDR3 reads CASSFILRRANEQFF. In nucleotides, the CDR3 is TGTGCCAGCAGTTTTATTTTGCGCAGGGCGAATGAGCAGTTCTTC.

This clonotype was seen once. A junction boundary mismatches the germline segment, possibly from a read error. The chain employs TRBV11-2 and TRBJ1-1, with TRBD1 matching over 9 bases. The germline V gene has CDR1 SGHAT and CDR2 FQNNGV. This CDR3 region has 13 residues. The CDR3 DNA reads TGTTCCAGCAGCCGGGACAGGGTCACTGAAGCTTTCTTT. Translation gives CSSSRDRVTEAFF.

This clonotype was counted many times. The chain couples TRBV7-6 to TRBJ2-1; 8 bases are shared with TRBD2. Germline CDR1 reads SGHVS; CDR2 reads FNYEAQ. V shed 6 bases and J 9 bases; nucleotides not matched to a gene: 4. This CDR3 is built from 12 residues. CDR3 DNA: TGTGCCAGCAGTTCGGGGGGGGGTGAGCAGTTCTTC. It codes for CASSSGGGEQFF.

J is TRBJ2-1 and V is TRBV28, with D perhaps assigned TRBD1 or TRBD2 (5 bases each). V lost 0 bases and J lost 3, with 15 bases in between. The CDR3 has 17 amino acids. Germline-derived CDR1 and CDR2 are MDHEN and SYDVKM. Here the CDR3 reads CASSLWRGLPYYNEQFF. CDR3 in DNA: TGTGCCAGCAGTTTATGGAGGGGCCTCCCCTACTACAATGAGCAGTTCTTC. Full variable domain (rest looked up from reference TRBV28 and TRBJ2-1): DVKVTQSSRYLVKRTGEKVFLECVQDMDHENMFWYRQDPGLGLRLIYFSYDVKMKEKGDIPEGYSVSREKKERFSLILESASTNQTSMYLCASSLWRGLPYYNEQFFGPGTRLTVL.

This chain links TRBV4-1 with TRBJ2-1; a possible D gene is TRBD2 (6 bases). Germline V gives CDR1 MGHRA, CDR2 YSYEKL. The V gene lost 3 bases and the J gene lost 9 bases, with 21 bases spanning the gap. The CDR3 consists of 16 residues. The CDR3 DNA follows: TGCGCCAGCAGCCACCTAGGGACTTCAGCCACGAGTGAGCAGTTCTTC. It encodes CASSHLGTSATSEQFF.

The chain uses TRBV28 and TRBJ1-2; D is unclear. V gave up 4 bases and J gave up 5 bases, with 14 bases separating them. This CDR3 is 14 amino acids long. Germline lookup yields CDR1 MDHEN and CDR2 SYDVKM. The CDR3 coding sequence is TGTGCCAGCAGTTCGGCAGCGACTGCATATGGCTACACCTTC. It encodes CASSSAATAYGYTF.

In its sample, this clonotype was seen a few times. The chain uses TRBV7-9 and TRBJ2-6; the match to TRBD1 covers 9 bases. CDR1 and CDR2 from the germline V gene are SEHNR and FQNEAQ (reference sequence). V trimming: 3 bases; J trimming: 3 bases; junction bases outside the gene matches: 9. The CDR3 is 18 residues long. The CDR3: CASSLWTGASGGANVLTF. CDR3 nucleotides: TGTGCCAGCAGCTTGTGGACAGGGGCCTCCGGTGGGGCCAACGTCCTGACTTTC.

The chain couples TRBV27 to TRBJ2-3; 7 bases map to TRBD2. The length of the CDR3 is 15 residues. Per germline, CDR1 MNHEY and CDR2 SMNVEV (reference sequence). Trimming removed 4 bases from V and 2 bases from J; junction bases left unmatched: 6. This CDR3 is CASSYGGRATDTQYF. The CDR3 DNA sequence: TGTGCCAGCAGTTACGGCGGGAGAGCCACAGATACGCAGTATTTT.

This clonotype was picked up a small number of times. The V call is TRBV7-6, the J call TRBJ2-1; 9 bases match TRBD2. After removal of 4 bases from V and 2 bases from J, the junction contained 3 bases not matched to a gene. The CDR3 has 15 residues. Germline V gives CDR1 SGHVS, CDR2 FNYEAQ. This chain's CDR3 is CASSSVAGAYNEQFF. In DNA, the CDR3 is TGTGCCAGCAGCTCGGTAGCGGGGGCCTACAATGAGCAGTTCTTC.

The J gene is TRBJ1-4, the V gene TRBV4-1, with 7 bases identical to TRBD1. J gave up 4 bases and V 1 base, and 9 bases lay outside the gene matches. CDR3 length: 17 residues. Germline values: CDR1 MGHRA, CDR2 YSYEKL. In DNA form, the CDR3 reads TGCGCCAGCAGCCAAGTGACAGGGAATCTTATTAATGAAAAACTGTTTTTT. It is translated as CASSQVTGNLINEKLFF.

This clonotype was counted between two and nine times. The J gene is TRBJ2-7, the V gene TRBV4-1; TRBD2 agrees at 7 bases. The CDR3 has 15 residues. The V and J ends lost 3 bases and 2 bases, in that order; junction bases with no gene match: 7. Germline V CDR1 and CDR2: MGHRA, YSYEKL. The CDR3 DNA sequence: TGCGCCAGCAGCCATTTTGCGGGAGTGGCCTACGAGCAGTACTTC. It specifies CASSHFAGVAYEQYF.

This clonotype turned up a few times. The chain has TRBV15 and TRBJ1-1, with D hard to call. V lost 1 base, J lost 4 bases, and 16 bases lay in between. This CDR3 has 16 residues. CDR1 is LNHNV, CDR2 YYDKDF, per germline (reference sequence). CDR3 bases: TGTGCCACCAGCAGAGCGGCAGGTACCGGACGCACTGAAGCTTTCTTT. Its translation is CATSRAAGTGRTEAFF.